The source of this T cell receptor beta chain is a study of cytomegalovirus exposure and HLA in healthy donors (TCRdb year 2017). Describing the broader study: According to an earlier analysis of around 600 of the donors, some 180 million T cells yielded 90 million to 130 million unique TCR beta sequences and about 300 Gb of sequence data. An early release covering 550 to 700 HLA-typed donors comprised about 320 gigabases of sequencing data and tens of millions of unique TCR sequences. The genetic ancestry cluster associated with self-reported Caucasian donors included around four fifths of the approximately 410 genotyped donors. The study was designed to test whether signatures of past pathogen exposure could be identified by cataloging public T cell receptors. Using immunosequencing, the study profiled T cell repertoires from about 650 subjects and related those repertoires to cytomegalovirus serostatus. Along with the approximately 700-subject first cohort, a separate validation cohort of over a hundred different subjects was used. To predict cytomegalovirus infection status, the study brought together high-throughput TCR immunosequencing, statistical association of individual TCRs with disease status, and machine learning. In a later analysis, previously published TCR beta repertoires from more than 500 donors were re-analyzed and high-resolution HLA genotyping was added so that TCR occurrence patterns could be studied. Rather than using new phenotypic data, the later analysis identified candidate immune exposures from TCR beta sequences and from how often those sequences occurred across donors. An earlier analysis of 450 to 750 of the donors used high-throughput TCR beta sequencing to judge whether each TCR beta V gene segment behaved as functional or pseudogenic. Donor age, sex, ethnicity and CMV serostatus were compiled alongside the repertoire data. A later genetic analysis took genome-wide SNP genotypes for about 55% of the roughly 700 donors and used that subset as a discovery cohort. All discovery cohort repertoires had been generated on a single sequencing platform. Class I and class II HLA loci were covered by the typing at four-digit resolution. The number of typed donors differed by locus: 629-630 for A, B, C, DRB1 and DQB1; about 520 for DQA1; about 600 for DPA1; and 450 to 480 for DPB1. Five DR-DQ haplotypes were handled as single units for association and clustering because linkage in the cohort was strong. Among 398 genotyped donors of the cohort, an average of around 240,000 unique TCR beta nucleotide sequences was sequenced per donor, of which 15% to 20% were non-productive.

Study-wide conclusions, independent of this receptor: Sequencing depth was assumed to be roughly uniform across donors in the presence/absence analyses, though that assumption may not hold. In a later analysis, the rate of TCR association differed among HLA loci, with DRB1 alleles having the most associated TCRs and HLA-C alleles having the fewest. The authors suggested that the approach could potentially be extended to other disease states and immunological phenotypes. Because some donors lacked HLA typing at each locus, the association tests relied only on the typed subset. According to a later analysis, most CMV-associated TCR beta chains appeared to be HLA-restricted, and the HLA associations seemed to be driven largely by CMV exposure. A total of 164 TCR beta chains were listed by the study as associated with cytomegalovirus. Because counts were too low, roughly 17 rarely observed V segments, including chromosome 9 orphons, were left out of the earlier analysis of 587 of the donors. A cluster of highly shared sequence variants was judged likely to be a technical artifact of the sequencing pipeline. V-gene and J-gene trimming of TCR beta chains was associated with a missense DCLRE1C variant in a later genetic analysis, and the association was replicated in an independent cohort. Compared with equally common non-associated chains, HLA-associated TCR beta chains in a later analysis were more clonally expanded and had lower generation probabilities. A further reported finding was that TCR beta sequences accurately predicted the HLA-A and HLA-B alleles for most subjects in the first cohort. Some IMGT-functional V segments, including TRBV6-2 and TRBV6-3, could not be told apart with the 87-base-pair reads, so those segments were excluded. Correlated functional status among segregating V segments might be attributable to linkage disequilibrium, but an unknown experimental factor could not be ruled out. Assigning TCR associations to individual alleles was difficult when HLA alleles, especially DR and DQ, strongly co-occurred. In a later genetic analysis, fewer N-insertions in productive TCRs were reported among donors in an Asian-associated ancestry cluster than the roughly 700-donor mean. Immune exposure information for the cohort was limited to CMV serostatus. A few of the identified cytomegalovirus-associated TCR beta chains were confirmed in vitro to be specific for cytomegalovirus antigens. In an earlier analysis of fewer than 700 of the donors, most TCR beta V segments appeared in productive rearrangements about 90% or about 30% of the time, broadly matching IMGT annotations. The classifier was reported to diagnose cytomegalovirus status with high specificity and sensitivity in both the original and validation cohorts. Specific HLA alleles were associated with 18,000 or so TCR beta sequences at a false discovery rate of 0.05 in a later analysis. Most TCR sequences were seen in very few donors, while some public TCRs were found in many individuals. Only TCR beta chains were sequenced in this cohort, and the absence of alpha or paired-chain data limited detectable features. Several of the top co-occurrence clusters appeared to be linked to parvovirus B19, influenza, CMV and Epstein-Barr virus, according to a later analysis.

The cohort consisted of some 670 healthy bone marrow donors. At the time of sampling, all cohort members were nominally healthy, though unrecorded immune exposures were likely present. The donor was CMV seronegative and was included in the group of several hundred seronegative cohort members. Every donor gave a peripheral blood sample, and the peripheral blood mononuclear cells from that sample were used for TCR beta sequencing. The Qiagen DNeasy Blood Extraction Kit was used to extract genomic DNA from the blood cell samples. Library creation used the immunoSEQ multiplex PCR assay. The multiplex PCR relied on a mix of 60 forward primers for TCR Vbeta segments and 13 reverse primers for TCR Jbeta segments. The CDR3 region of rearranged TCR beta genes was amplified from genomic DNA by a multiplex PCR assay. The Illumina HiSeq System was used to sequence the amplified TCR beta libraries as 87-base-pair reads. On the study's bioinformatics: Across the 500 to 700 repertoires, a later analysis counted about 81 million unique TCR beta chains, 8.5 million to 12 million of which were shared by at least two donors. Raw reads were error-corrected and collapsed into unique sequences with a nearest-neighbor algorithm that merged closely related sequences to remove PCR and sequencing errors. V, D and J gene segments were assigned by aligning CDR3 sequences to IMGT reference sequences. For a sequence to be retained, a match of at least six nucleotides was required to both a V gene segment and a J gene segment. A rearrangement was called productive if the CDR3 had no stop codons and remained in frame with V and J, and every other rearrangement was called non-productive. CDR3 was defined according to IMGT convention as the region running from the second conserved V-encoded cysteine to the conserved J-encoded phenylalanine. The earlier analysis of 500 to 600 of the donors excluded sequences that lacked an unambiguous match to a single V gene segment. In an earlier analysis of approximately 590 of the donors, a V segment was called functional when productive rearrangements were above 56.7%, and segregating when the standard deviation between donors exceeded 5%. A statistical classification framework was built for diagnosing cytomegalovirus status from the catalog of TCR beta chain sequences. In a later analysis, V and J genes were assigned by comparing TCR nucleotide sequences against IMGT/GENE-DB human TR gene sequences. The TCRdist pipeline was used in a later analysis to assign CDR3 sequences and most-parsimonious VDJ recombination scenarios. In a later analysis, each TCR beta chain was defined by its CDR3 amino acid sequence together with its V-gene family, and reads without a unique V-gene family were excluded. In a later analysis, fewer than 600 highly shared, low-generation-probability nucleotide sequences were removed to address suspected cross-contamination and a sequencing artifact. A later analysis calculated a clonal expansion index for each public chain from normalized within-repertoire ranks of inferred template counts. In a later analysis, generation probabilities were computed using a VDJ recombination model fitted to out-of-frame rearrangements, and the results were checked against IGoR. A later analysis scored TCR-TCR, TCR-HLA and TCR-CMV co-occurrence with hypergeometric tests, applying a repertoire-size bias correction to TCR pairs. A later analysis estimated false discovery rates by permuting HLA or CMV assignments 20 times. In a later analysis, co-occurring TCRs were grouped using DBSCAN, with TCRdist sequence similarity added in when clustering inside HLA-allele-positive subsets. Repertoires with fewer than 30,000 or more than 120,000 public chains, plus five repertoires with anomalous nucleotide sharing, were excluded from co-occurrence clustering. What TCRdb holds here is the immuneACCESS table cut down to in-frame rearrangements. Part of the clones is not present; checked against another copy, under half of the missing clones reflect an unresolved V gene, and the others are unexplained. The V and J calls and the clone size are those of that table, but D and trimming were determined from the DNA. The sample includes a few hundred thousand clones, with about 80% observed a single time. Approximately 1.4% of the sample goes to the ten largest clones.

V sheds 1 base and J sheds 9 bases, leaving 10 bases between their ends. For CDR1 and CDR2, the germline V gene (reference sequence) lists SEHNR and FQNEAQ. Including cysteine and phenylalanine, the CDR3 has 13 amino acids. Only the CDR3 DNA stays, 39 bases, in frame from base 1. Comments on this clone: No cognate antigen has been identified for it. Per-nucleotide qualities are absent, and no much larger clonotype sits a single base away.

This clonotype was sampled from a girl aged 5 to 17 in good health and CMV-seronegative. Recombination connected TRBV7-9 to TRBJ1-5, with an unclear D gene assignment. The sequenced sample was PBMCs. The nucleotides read TGTGCCAGCAGCTTAGGGCTCTCGTGGCCCCAGCATTTT. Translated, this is CASSLGLSWPQHF.